This T cell receptor (beta chain) was obtained from a study of T cell repertoires in cytomegalovirus infection. The overall study: An indication of both CMV infection and matching HLA type came from public TCR beta signatures.

Concerning this clonotype: The antigen is undetermined.

Points from the study as a whole: Ex vivo responses were dominated by HLA-C-restricted CMV-specific TCR beta clonotypes. There were carriers of CMV plus the relevant HLA, and cumulative public TCR beta family frequency identified them.

TCRdb recomputed calls from the reads with MiXCR, one row per CDR3 protein. The repertoire holds about 180,000 distinct CDR3 sequences, about a sixth seen once, with approximately 25% in the top ten. The source of this sequence is a human donor in good health (CMV status not recorded). Some clones in this sample may be carry-over from other donors' samples. The sequenced sample was CD8+ T cells from PBMCs.

CDR3 sequence (DNA): TGTGCCAGCAGTTCTTACAGGGAGGGAGGCACTGAAGCTTTCTTT. Protein sequence: CASSSYREGGTEAFF. J is TRBJ1-1 and V is TRBV28, with TRBD1 as a possible D gene (6 bases). Germline assignment: CDR1 MDHEN and CDR2 SYDVKM. The length of the CDR3 is 15 residues. Trimming cost V 4 bases and J 4 bases, with 16 bases left between them.